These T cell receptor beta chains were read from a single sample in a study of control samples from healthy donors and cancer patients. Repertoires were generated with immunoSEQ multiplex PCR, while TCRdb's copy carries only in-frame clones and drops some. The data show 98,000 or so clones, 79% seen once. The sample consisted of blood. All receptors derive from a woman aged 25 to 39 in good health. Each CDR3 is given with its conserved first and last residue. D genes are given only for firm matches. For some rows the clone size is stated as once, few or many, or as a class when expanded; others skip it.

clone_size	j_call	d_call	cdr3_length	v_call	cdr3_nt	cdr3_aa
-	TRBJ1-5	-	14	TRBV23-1	TGCGCCAGCAGTCACTTCAATAGCAATCAGCCCCAGCATTTT	CASSHFNSNQPQHF
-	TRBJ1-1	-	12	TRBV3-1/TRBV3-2	TGTGCCAGCAGCGACGGGCGACATTCGGCTTTCTTT	CASSDGRHSAFF
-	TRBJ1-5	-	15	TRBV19	TGTGCCAGTAATCTAAAACTAGGGGTTTTTCAGCCCCAGCATTTT	CASNLKLGVFQPQHF
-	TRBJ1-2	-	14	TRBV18	TGTGCCAGCTCACCACAGGCGACGGGTTATGGCTACACCTTC	CASSPQATGYGYTF
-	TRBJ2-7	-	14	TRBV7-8	TGTGCCAGCAGCCCCCGGACAGCTACCCTCGAGCAGTACTTC	CASSPRTATLEQYF
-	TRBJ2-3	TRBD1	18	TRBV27	TGTGCCAGCAGTACCAAGGACAGGGGGCGTTCCTTGGCAGATACGCAGTATTTT	CASSTKDRGRSLADTQYF
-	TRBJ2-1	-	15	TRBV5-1	TGCGCCAGCAGCTCACAGGGACTGGCATACAATGAGCAGTTCTTC	CASSSQGLAYNEQFF
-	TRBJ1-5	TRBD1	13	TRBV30	TGTGCCTGGAGTGGACAGGGAAGTCAGCCCCAGCATTTT	CAWSGQGSQPQHF
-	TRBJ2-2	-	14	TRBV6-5	TGTGCCAGCAGTTACTCTCGGAGTACCGGGGAGCTGTTTTTT	CASSYSRSTGELFF
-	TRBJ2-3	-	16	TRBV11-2	TGTGCCAGCAGCTTAGGACCACAGCGAATCACAGATACGCAGTATTTT	CASSLGPQRITDTQYF
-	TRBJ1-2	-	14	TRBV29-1	TGCAGCGTTAGACCCTCGGGAAATCCTTATGGCTACACCTTC	CSVRPSGNPYGYTF
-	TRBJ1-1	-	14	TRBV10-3	TGTGCCATCAGCCTGGACGCAGGGACCACTGAAGCTTTCTTT	CAISLDAGTTEAFF
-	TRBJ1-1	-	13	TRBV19	TGTGCCAGTAGTATATCAGGGCGGACTGAAGCTTTCTTT	CASSISGRTEAFF
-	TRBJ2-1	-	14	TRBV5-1	TGCGCCAGCAGCTTGGGGGCGGGGAGCAATGAGCAGTTCTTC	CASSLGAGSNEQFF
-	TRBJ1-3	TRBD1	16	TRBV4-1	TGCGCCAGCAGCCAAGAGGGACAGAGCTCTGGAAACACCATATATTTT	CASSQEGQSSGNTIYF
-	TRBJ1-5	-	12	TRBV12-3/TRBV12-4	TGTGCCAGCAGTTCGGGCAATCAGCCCCAGCATTTT	CASSSGNQPQHF
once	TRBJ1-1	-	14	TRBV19	TGTGCCAGTAGTCGACAGAACATGAACACTGAAGCTTTCTTT	CASSRQNMNTEAFF
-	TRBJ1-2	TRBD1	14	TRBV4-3	TGCGCCAGCAGCCATGACAGGGGTAGCGGTGGCTACACCTTC	CASSHDRGSGGYTF
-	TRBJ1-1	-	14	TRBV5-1	TGCGCCAGCAGCTTACCCAGGGCGAACACTGAAGCTTTCTTT	CASSLPRANTEAFF
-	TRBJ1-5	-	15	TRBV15	TGTGCCACCAGCAGAGTATACGGATTGAATCAGCCCCAGCATTTT	CATSRVYGLNQPQHF
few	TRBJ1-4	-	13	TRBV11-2	TGTGCCAGCAGCTTGGCCCCCGGGACCCACCTGTTTTTT	CASSLAPGTHLFF
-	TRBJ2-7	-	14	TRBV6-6	TGTGCCAGCAGTTACAGGGTGGAGGTGGGCGAGCAGTACTTC	CASSYRVEVGEQYF